This T cell receptor (beta chain) is drawn from a study of cytomegalovirus exposure and HLA in healthy donors. Findings and caveats of the study: In a later analysis, parvovirus B19, influenza, CMV and Epstein-Barr virus appeared linked to several top co-occurrence clusters. An analysis done earlier found most TCR beta V segments productive about 90% or about 30% of the time.

Worth noting for this clone: As yet, its antigen is unknown.

60 Vbeta and 13 Jbeta primers were used in PCR. Some clones are missing from TCRdb's copy, which holds only in-frame ones; the method was immunoSEQ multiplex PCR. Of 200,000 to 250,000 clones listed, about 75% are singletons. Trimming removed 2 bases from V and 14 bases from J, with 15 bases in between. This CDR3 contains 11 residues. Germline loops: CDR1 GTSNPN, CDR2 SVGIG (reference sequence). The TCR sequence derives from a man between 18 and 29 years old in good health and CMV-seronegative. This chain links TRBV30 with TRBJ2-5; D is possibly TRBD2 (6 bases). Specimen: PBMCs. The CDR3 region has the DNA TGTGCCTGGAGTCCCCCAACCGGGACTTACTTC. This gives the protein CAWSPPTGTYF.